This T cell receptor beta chain was recorded in a study of T-cell reconstitution after alpha-beta-depleted transplantation in children. The library targeted TCRbeta and was prepared with unique molecular identifiers. TCRdb analysed the PCR reads with MiXCR anew, one entry per CDR3 protein. Of fewer than 500,000 distinct CDR3 sequences in the sample, 43% were seen once. To note about this clonotype: Its antigen is unidentified.

Findings and caveats of the study: Newly produced T cells mostly accounted for T-cell counts and diversity one year post-transplant.

The sequence was collected from a girl between 2 and 10 years old with aplastic anemia, due to receive a stem cell transplant. Here the sequenced sample was PBMCs, taken before TCRalphabeta/CD19-depleted stem cell transplant.

DNA for the CDR3: TGTGCCAGCAGTTTAGCTCAGGGTGGAAGACAGCCCCAGCATTTT. It codes for CASSLAQGGRQPQHF. The V call is TRBV12-3 or TRBV12-4, the J call TRBJ1-5; possible D gene TRBD1, 5 bases. The CDR3 sequence is 15 residues long. The V end lost 0 bases, the J end lost 7 bases, and 13 bases lay between the germline ends.